Following are 22 T cell receptor beta chains from one sample sequenced in a study of tumor and adjacent non-tumor tissue in lung cancer. The library came from three nested PCR rounds adapted from ARM-PCR protocols. TCRdb used MiXCR to reprocess the multiplex PCR reads, holding one entry per CDR3 protein. The table has 120,000 to 150,000 distinct CDR3 sequences, roughly 70% seen once. No cell sorting was done before RNA was extracted from the tissue. Sequenced material: lung tumor tissue. These TCRs come from a man aged 60 to 69 with small cell lung cancer.

The chain carries TRBV11-2 and TRBJ2-3; TRBD2 might be the D (5 bases). The length of the CDR3 is 11 residues. CDR1 is SGHAT, CDR2 FQNNGV, per germline. V dropped 10 bases and J dropped 5 bases, with 10 bases sitting between them. The chain's CDR3 is CANSALDTQYF. The CDR3 DNA is TGTGCCAATAGCGCCTTAGATACGCAGTATTTT. The whole variable domain, filled in from reference TRBV11-2 and TRBJ2-3, reads EAGVAQSPRYKIIEKRQSVAFWCNPISGHATLYWYQQILGQGPKLLIQFQNNGVVDDSQLPKDRFSAERLKGVDSTLKIQPAKLEDSAVYLCANSALDTQYFGPGTRLTVL.

The rearrangement joins TRBV12-3 or TRBV12-4 to TRBJ1-5; D might be TRBD1 (6 bases). With the DNA end fitting TRBJ2-3 better, the J assignment may be wrong. The CDR3 covers 18 residues. CDR3 in DNA: TGTGCCAGCAGTTTCTCGGACAGAGGCTGGTATAGCAATCGGCCCCAGTATTTT. Protein product: CASSFSDRGWYSNRPQYF.

This clonotype is judged medium-sized. CDR3 DNA sequence: TGTGCCAGCAGTGCCGGACAGCTCTACGAGCAGTACTTC. Protein sequence: CASSAGQLYEQYF. The chain combines TRBV6-1 with TRBJ2-7; the D gene is possibly TRBD1 (6 bases). This CDR3 is built from 13 residues. CDR1 and CDR2 (germline): MNHNS, SASEGT. V was pared by 4 bases and J by 3 bases, with 10 bases between.

In the case of this clonotype: A read error may produce the germline difference seen at one junction end. J is TRBJ1-1 and V is TRBV11-2, with D perhaps TRBD1 (5 bases). Looked up from germline, CDR1 is SGHAT and CDR2 is FQNNGV. The CDR3 has 13 amino acids. Written as DNA, the CDR3 is TGTGCCAACAGCTGTGAGGAGGACACTGAAGATTTCTTT. Residues: CANSCEEDTEDFF.

Details on this clonotype: The junction departs from germline at one end; a sequencing error may be responsible. V and J are TRBV20-1 and TRBJ1-2; 9 nucleotides align to TRBD1. The CDR3 contains 14 residues. CDR1 is DFQATT and CDR2 is SNEGSKA in the germline V gene (reference sequence). This CDR3 is CSTPTGQGDYGYAF. In DNA, the CDR3 is TGCAGTACACCAACGGGACAGGGCGACTATGGCTACGCCTTC.

This clonotype appeared a single time. At one boundary the junction diverges from the germline segment, which might be a read error. The chain is built from TRBV11-3 and TRBJ1-5; D is ambiguous. CDR1 and CDR2 (germline): SGHNT, YENEEA. This CDR3 has 13 residues. CDR3 protein: CTSSLWSNQPQHF. CDR3 bases: TGTACCAGCAGCTTGTGGAGCAATCAGCCCCAGCATTTT.

The chain employs TRBV29-1 and TRBJ2-1, with 14 bases fitting TRBD2. This CDR3 region has 15 residues. Trimming took 8 bases from V and 6 from J; bases not matched to a gene: 9. Germline-derived CDR1 and CDR2 are SQVTM and ANQGSEA. CDR3 nucleotides: TGCAGCATAAAGGGACTAGCGGGAGAGGTCAATGAGCAGTTCTTC. This gives the protein CSIKGLAGEVNEQFF.

The gene calls are TRBV11-1 and TRBJ2-3, with TRBD2 identical over 8 bases. Trimming cost V 2 bases and J 5 bases; bases outside gene matches: 6. Germline V gene data show CDR1 as SGHAT and CDR2 as FQDESV (reference sequence). CDR3 length: 15 amino acids. The DNA of the CDR3 is TGTGCCAGCAGCTTACGGCTAGCGGGTGTAGATACGCAGTATTTT. Residues: CASSLRLAGVDTQYF.

This clonotype has ten or more counts. The rearrangement joins TRBV11-2 to TRBJ1-5; no definite D call. The germline CDR1 and CDR2 sequences are SGHAT and FQNNGV. V was clipped by 1 base and J by 5 bases, with 6 bases between them. The CDR3 length is 13 residues. The CDR3 DNA reads TGTGCCAGCAGCTTAGCGGAGGATCAGCCCCAGCATTTT. Translating gives CASSLAEDQPQHF.

In regard to this clonotype: Sequence at one end of the junction differs from germline and may be a read error. The gene calls are TRBV11-2 and TRBJ2-5; TRBD1 is a possible D gene (6 bases). The DNA matches TRBJ2-1 better at its end, which makes the J call doubtful. CDR1 SGHAT and CDR2 FQNNGV come from the germline V gene. The CDR3 runs 13 residues. The chain's CDR3 is CASTQGYQETQFF. The CDR3 nucleotides read TGTGCGAGCACCCAGGGGTACCAAGAGACCCAGTTCTTC.

This clonotype was detected a few times. This may come from a read error, since a much larger clone is one base off. J is TRBJ2-2 and V is TRBV6-1; D is perhaps TRBD2 (5 bases). Germline V gene sequence: CDR1 MNHNS, CDR2 SASEGT. V was trimmed by 8 bases and J by 5 bases, leaving 12 bases between them. The CDR3 is made up of 13 amino acids. The CDR3 nucleotides read TGTGCCAGCCGTGTGTCGGGGACCGGGGAGCTGTTTTTT. Its protein is CASRVSGTGELFF.

This clonotype was picked up many times. The chain is built from TRBV4-1 and TRBJ2-7; 9 bases agree with TRBD1. J gave up 4 bases and V 5 bases, and 3 bases lay outside the gene matches. Germline values: CDR1 MGHRA, CDR2 YSYEKL. The CDR3 contains 13 residues. The CDR3 here is CASSSGQGYEQYV. In DNA form, the CDR3 reads TGCGCCAGCAGCTCGGGACAGGGATACGAGCAGTACGTC.

This clonotype has just a few counts. The gene calls are TRBV5-6 and TRBJ2-7; 9 nucleotides align to TRBD2. CDR3 length: 13 residues. V lost 5 bases to trimming and J lost 7 bases; unmatched junction nucleotides: 7. CDR1 and CDR2 (germline): SGHDT, YYEEEE. In DNA form, the CDR3 reads TGTGCCAGCAGTTCCCTAGCGGGATGGGAGCAGTACTTC. As protein: CASSSLAGWEQYF.

On this clonotype: Lacking the conserved final phenylalanine or tryptophan, this CDR3 likely reflects a read error. The chain uses TRBV5-1 and TRBJ2-5, with D uncertain. The V gene's germline CDR1 is SGHRS and CDR2 YFSETQ. The CDR3 extends over 14 amino acids. The CDR3 DNA reads as TGCGCCGGCAGCTTGGGGTCTCTCCAAGAGACCCAGTACTCC. It specifies CAGSLGSLQETQYS.

The chain joins TRBV12-3 or TRBV12-4 to TRBJ2-7, with D tentatively TRBD1 or TRBD2 (6 bases each). V lost 5 bases to trimming and J lost 1 base, with 12 bases between them. The CDR3 length is 14 residues. The DNA for the CDR3 is TGTGCCAGCAGTCGCCGGAGGGGGTCCTACGAGCAGTACTTC. As protein: CASSRRRGSYEQYF.

Points on this clonotype: This CDR3 is missing its conserved last phenylalanine or tryptophan, likely due to a read error. The genes are TRBV20-1 and TRBJ2-3; maybe TRBD2 (6 bases). The CDR3 runs 14 residues. From germline, CDR1 is DFQATT and CDR2 SNEGSKA (reference sequence). The CDR3 reads CSVRGGDSGPAQYL. The DNA of the CDR3 is TGCAGTGTTAGAGGTGGGGACTCAGGCCCTGCGCAGTATTTA.

This clonotype was recorded many times. V usage is TRBV6-6 and J usage is TRBJ1-1, with D unresolved. The CDR3 totals 15 residues. Between the trimmed V and J ends, which lost 0 bases and 1 base, there was a span of 9 bases. Germline CDR1 MNHNY, CDR2 SVGAGI (reference sequence). As DNA, the CDR3 is TGTGCCAGCAGTTACTCCGGCGGGGAGAACACTGAAGCTTTCTTT. Protein product: CASSYSGGENTEAFF.

Only a few counts were recorded for this clonotype. One end of the junction is discordant with germline, which a read error may explain. The rearrangement uses TRBV11-2 and TRBJ2-3; D gene ambiguous. The CDR3 has 14 amino acids. Looked up from germline, CDR1 is SGHAT and CDR2 is FQNNGV. The CDR3 loop reads CASSLVGETDMQYF. In DNA, the CDR3 is TGTGCCAGTAGCTTAGTGGGTGAAACAGATATGCAGTATTTT.

Of note for this clonotype: The germline gene is not matched at one end of the junction; a read error may be the cause. The rearrangement joins TRBV11-2 to TRBJ2-1; D is perhaps TRBD2 (5 bases). There are 16 residues in the CDR3. Per germline, CDR1 SGHAT and CDR2 FQNNGV. The CDR3: CASSFRADGSYNEQFF. The CDR3 coding sequence is TGTGCCAGCAGCTTTAGAGCGGACGGCTCCTACAACGAGCAGTTCTTC.

Comments on this clonotype: This may arise from a read error, as a much more abundant clone is one base away. The V call is TRBV5-5, the J call TRBJ2-1, with 13 nucleotides matching TRBD2. Germline loops: CDR1 SGHKS, CDR2 YYEKEE (reference sequence). V was pared by 4 bases and J by 9 bases, with 10 bases of the junction left unmatched. The CDR3 consists of 16 residues. CDR3 DNA sequence: TGTGCCAGCAGCCTTGGACTAGCGGGAGATTTCAGTGAGCAGTTCTTC. Translation: CASSLGLAGDFSEQFF.

The chain uses TRBV11-2 and TRBJ1-1; possibly TRBD1 for D (6 bases). Germline-derived CDR1 and CDR2 are SGHAT and FQNNGV. The CDR3 is 14 amino acids. Between the trimmed V and J ends, which lost 6 bases and 6 bases, there was a span of 17 bases. The CDR3 nucleotides are TGTGCCAGCAGGCCTAACGGGGGGGGCGCTGAAGCTTTCTTT. This translates into CASRPNGGGAEAFF.

Ten or more counts support this clonotype. The chain uses TRBV20-1 and TRBJ2-3; D unclear. In germline, CDR1 is DFQATT, CDR2 SNEGSKA (reference sequence). The V and J ends lost 5 bases and 6 bases respectively, with 9 bases between them. There are 11 residues in the CDR3. CDR3 sequence (DNA): TGCAGTGCTCGATTGCCCGATACGCAGTATTTT. Encoded protein: CSARLPDTQYF.